The 20 T cell receptor beta chains below all came from one sample that was sequenced in a study of immune evolution from preneoplasia to lung adenocarcinoma. Assay: immunoSEQ multiplex PCR; the TCRdb copy retains only in-frame clones and omits some. The sample carries several thousand clones, just under 80% recorded once. The source material was FFPE atypical adenomatous hyperplasia tissue from the lung. Indicated subset: atypical adenomatous hyperplasia (AAH), lung preneoplasia. The receptors were gathered from a person between 65 and 79 years old with lung adenocarcinoma.

In its sample, this clone was seen once. CDR3 protein: CASSPSSYNEQFF. The DNA of the CDR3 is TGTGCCAGCAGCCCGAGCTCCTACAATGAGCAGTTCTTC. The chain couples TRBV9 to TRBJ2-1; D gene ambiguous. The CDR3 is 13 residues long. Looked up from germline, CDR1 is SGDLS and CDR2 is YYNGEE. Trimming removed 4 bases at V and 0 bases at J, with 5 bases between. The variable domain in full, completed from reference TRBV9 and TRBJ2-1, reads DSGVTQTPKHLITATGQRVTLRCSPRSGDLSVYWYQQSLDQGLQFLIQYYNGEERAKGNILERFSAQQFPDLHSELNLSSLELGDSALYFCASSPSSYNEQFFGPGTRLTVL.

V and J are TRBV10-1 and TRBJ2-7; no firm D call. Germline CDR1 WNHNN, CDR2 SYGVQD (reference sequence). V lost 3 bases to trimming and J lost 5 bases, with 14 bases between them. The CDR3 sequence is 14 residues long. DNA of the CDR3: TGCGCCAGCAGTGACCTCGTAAGCATCAACGAGCAGTACTTC. As protein: CASSDLVSINEQYF.

The rearrangement joins TRBV5-6 to TRBJ2-5; TRBD2 matches at 9 bases. The CDR3 covers 14 residues. Unmatched junction bases numbered 8, after V lost 2 bases and J lost 9 bases. The germline V gene encodes CDR1 SGHDT and CDR2 YYEEEE. The DNA of the CDR3 is TGTGCCAGCAGCTTACTAGCGGGTCGGAGGGCCCAGTACTTC. Translated, it gives CASSLLAGRRAQYF.

This clone was counted a few times. J is TRBJ1-2 and V is TRBV28; D is perhaps TRBD1 (5 bases). V was shortened by 4 bases and J by 3 bases, with 12 bases between the two germline ends. This CDR3 is 14 amino acids long. Germline assignment: CDR1 MDHEN and CDR2 SYDVKM. The CDR3 reads CASSSLGPDYGYTF. Written as DNA, the CDR3 is TGTGCCAGCAGTTCGCTGGGACCTGACTATGGCTACACCTTC.

This clone was counted a few times. V usage is TRBV29-1 and J usage is TRBJ2-1; 10 positions agree with TRBD2. The ends lost 7 bases at V and 1 base at J; junction bases unmatched: 10. The germline gives CDR1 SQVTM, CDR2 ANQGSEA. There are 16 residues in the CDR3. The DNA of the CDR3 is TGCAGCGAAGAGAGAGCGGGAGGGCCATCCTACAATGAGCAGTTCTTC. This sequence encodes CSEERAGGPSYNEQFF.

The chain carries TRBV28 and TRBJ2-1; 9 bases match TRBD1. After removal of 5 bases from V and 9 bases from J, the junction contained 11 bases not matched to a gene. The CDR3 spans 15 residues. CDR1 is MDHEN and CDR2 is SYDVKM in the germline V gene. The CDR3 DNA reads as TGTGCCAGCAGTCAACAGGGGGCAAGCGGTACTGAGCAGTTCTTC. Translation: CASSQQGASGTEQFF.

This clone showed up just once. The V and J genes are TRBV27 and TRBJ1-1; D is perhaps TRBD1 (5 bases). Trimming left V 2 bases short and J 5 bases short, with 9 bases between. The length of the CDR3 is 13 residues. The germline V gene encodes CDR1 MNHEY and CDR2 SMNVEV (reference sequence). Here the CDR3 DNA reads TGTGCCAGCAGTTTAAATTGGGGGACTGAAGCTTTCTTT. Translation: CASSLNWGTEAFF.

The chain links TRBV7-2 to TRBJ1-3; 8 bases align to TRBD1. The CDR3 runs to 18 residues. The junction had 14 bases not matched to a gene; V was cut back by 1 base and J by 6 bases. Germline V gene sequence: CDR1 SGHTA, CDR2 FQGNSA. In DNA, the CDR3 is TGTGCCAGCAGCTTAGTCTACGTTTCGTCAGGGGGCAAAAACACCATATATTTT. It is translated as CASSLVYVSSGGKNTIYF.

The rearrangement uses TRBV12-5 and TRBJ2-3; the match to TRBD2 covers 10 bases. Losses at the gene ends were 3 bases for V and 0 bases for J; bases not matched to a gene: 6. The CDR3 spans 17 residues. Per the germline V gene, CDR1 is LGHNT and CDR2 is FRNRAP. CDR3: CASGLGAGGTSTDTQYF. In DNA form, the CDR3 reads TGTGCTAGTGGTTTAGGAGCGGGAGGGACTAGCACAGATACGCAGTATTTT.

The chain combines TRBV2 with TRBJ1-2, with D possibly being TRBD1 (5 bases). Germline CDR1 and CDR2: SNHLY and FYNNEI. The CDR3 loop spans 12 amino acids. The ends were cut back, 7 bases at V and 9 bases at J, with 15 bases in the middle. CDR3 amino acids: CASNRQSPRYTF. In nucleotides, the CDR3 is TGTGCCAGCAATAGACAGTCGCCTCGCTACACCTTC.

This clone is a singleton in its sample. This chain connects TRBV6-5 to TRBJ1-1; no definite D call. The CDR3 spans 13 residues. In germline, CDR1 is MNHEY, CDR2 SVGAGI. V was cut by 0 bases and J by 4 bases, with 6 bases left in between. The CDR3 loop reads CASSYSRFTEAFF. In DNA, the CDR3 is TGTGCCAGCAGTTACTCCAGGTTCACTGAAGCTTTCTTT.

CDR3 bases: TGTGCCAGCAGCTTTGGTGGTAGCGGGCCCCAAGAGACCCAGTACTTC. Amino acid sequence: CASSFGGSGPQETQYF. The rearrangement joins TRBV11-1 to TRBJ2-5; 7 bases are a match to TRBD2. V lost 3 bases, J lost 1 base, and 8 bases stayed unmatched. The germline CDR1 and CDR2 sequences are SGHAT and FQDESV (reference sequence). The CDR3 is 16 amino acids.

The V call is TRBV6-1, the J call TRBJ2-7; D is unclear. Looked up from germline, CDR1 is MNHNS and CDR2 is SASEGT. CDR3 size: 12 residues. V lost 5 bases and J lost 7, with 12 bases in between. The CDR3 nucleotides read TGTGCCAGCAGTTGGGTGCTCACAGAGCAGTACTTC. Translation: CASSWVLTEQYF.

The CDR3, as DNA: TGCGCCAGCAGCGGGAACACCGGGGAGCTGTTTTTT. Residues: CASSGNTGELFF. V and J are TRBV10-2 and TRBJ2-2, with no clear D. This CDR3 is 12 amino acids long. CDR1 is WSHSY and CDR2 is SAAADI in the germline V gene. V lost 6 bases and J lost 1, with 3 bases in between.

This chain links TRBV7-9 with TRBJ2-2; D is undetermined. Trimming left V 1 base short and J 5 bases short, with 5 bases between. Germline V gives CDR1 SEHNR, CDR2 FQNEAQ (reference sequence). The CDR3 covers 13 residues. CDR3 nucleotides: TGTGCCAGCAGCTTAGAACGAACCGGGGAGCTGTTTTTT. Encoded protein: CASSLERTGELFF.

Comment on this clone: The sample has other DNA sequences that encode this CDR3 too. The chain recombines TRBV5-1 with TRBJ1-5, with D perhaps matching TRBD1 (6 bases). Trimming removed 4 bases from V and 6 bases from J, with 17 bases in between. The germline gives CDR1 SGHRS, CDR2 YFSETQ. The CDR3 extends over 15 amino acids. DNA for the CDR3: TGCGCCAGCAGCCCGACCCTTGGGGGCGCTCAGCCCCAGCATTTT. Its protein is CASSPTLGGAQPQHF.

The chain joins TRBV6-5 to TRBJ1-1; D is unresolved. V shed 0 bases and J shed 1 base, with 12 bases lying between them. Germline V gene sequence: CDR1 MNHEY, CDR2 SVGAGI. The CDR3 sequence is 16 residues long. CDR3 coding DNA: TGTGCCAGCAGTTACTCGGCCGGATTTGGGAACACTGAAGCTTTCTTT. It yields the protein CASSYSAGFGNTEAFF.

The rearrangement joins TRBV5-1 to TRBJ2-1; D unclear. Germline lookup yields CDR1 SGHRS and CDR2 YFSETQ. This CDR3 spans 16 amino acids. Trimming took 0 bases from V and 10 from J, leaving 20 bases between them. CDR3 residues: CASSLAAGPPFKEQFF. The CDR3 region has the DNA TGCGCCAGCAGCTTGGCGGCCGGGCCGCCCTTTAAGGAGCAGTTCTTC.

The rearrangement joins TRBV7-2 to TRBJ1-1; D is uncertain. Trimming shortened V by 2 bases and J by 4 bases, and 8 bases separated the two germline ends. The CDR3 is 13 amino acids. Germline values: CDR1 SGHTA, CDR2 FQGNSA. The CDR3 reads CASSLPGVTEAFF. The CDR3 bases are TGTGCCAGCAGCTTACCCGGGGTCACTGAAGCTTTCTTT.

The CDR3 loop reads CASSPIPSGRETGELFF. CDR3 DNA sequence: TGCGCCAGCAGCCCTATTCCTAGCGGGAGGGAAACCGGGGAGCTGTTTTTT. This chain joins TRBV5-1 and TRBJ2-2; 12 bases are a match to TRBD2. Trimming removed 4 bases from V and 5 bases from J; junction bases left unmatched: 9. Germline V gives CDR1 SGHRS, CDR2 YFSETQ. This CDR3 contains 17 residues. Drawing the rest from reference TRBV5-1 and TRBJ2-2, the complete variable domain is KAGVTQTPRYLIKTRGQQVTLSCSPISGHRSVSWYQQTPGQGLQFLFEYFSETQRNKGNFPGRFSGRQFSNSRSEMNVSTLELGDSALYLCASSPIPSGRETGELFFGEGSRLTVL.